This T cell receptor beta chain was captured by sequencing in a study of cytomegalovirus exposure and HLA in healthy donors. Regarding the study as a whole: Cytomegalovirus association was assigned to approximately 160 TCR beta chains. Rare TCR sequences dominated, though some public TCRs recurred in many donors. Researchers reported that a few CMV-associated chains were confirmed in vitro as CMV antigen-specific.

Concerning this clone itself: Its target is not known.

Germline V gene lookup returns CDR1 MNHNS and CDR2 SASEGT. The CDR3 has 15 residues. With 4 bases clipped from V and 10 bases from J, the junction kept 11 bases outside the gene matches. Sequencing used immunoSEQ multiplex PCR; TCRdb keeps in-frame clones, though not all of them. The data contain approximately 170,000 clones, about 85% of them singletons. The receptor was derived from a man aged 18 to 30 in good health and CMV-seropositive. This sequence joins TRBV6-1 and TRBJ1-5, with 9 bases identical to TRBD1. Material: PBMCs. This chain's CDR3 is CASSGTGEGSAPQHF. The CDR3 bases are TGTGCCAGCAGTGGGACAGGGGAAGGATCAGCCCCCCAGCATTTT.